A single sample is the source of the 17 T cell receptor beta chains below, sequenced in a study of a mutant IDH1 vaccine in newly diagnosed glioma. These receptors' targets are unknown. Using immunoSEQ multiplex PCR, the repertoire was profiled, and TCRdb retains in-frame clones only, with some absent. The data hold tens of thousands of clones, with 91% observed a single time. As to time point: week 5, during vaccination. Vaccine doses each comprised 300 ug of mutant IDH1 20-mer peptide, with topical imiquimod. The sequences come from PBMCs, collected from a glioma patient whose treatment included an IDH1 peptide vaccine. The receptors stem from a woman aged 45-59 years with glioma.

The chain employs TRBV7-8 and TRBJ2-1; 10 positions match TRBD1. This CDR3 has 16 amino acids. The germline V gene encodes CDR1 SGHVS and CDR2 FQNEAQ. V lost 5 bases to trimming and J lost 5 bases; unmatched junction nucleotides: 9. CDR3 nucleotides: TGTGCCAGCAGCACAGGGACCGGGACAGGGGACAATGAGCAGTTCTTC. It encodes CASSTGTGTGDNEQFF.

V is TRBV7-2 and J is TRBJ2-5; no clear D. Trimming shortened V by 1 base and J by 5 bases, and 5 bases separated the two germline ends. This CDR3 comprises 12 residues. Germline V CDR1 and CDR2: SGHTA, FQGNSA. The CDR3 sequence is CASSLVGETQYF. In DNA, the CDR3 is TGTGCCAGCAGCTTAGTTGGGGAGACCCAGTACTTC.

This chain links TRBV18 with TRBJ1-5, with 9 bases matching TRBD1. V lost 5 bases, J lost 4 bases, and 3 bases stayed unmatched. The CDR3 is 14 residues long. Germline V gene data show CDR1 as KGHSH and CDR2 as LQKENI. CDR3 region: CASSRTGANQPQHF. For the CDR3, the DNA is TGTGCCAGCTCAAGGACAGGGGCTAATCAGCCCCAGCATTTT.

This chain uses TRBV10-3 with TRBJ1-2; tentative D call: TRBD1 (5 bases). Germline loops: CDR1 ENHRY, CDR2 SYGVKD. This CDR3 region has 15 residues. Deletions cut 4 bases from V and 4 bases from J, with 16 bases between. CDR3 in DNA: TGTGCCATCAGTGGTGGGGGGGTAGTAAGCTATGGCTACACCTTC. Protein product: CAISGGGVVSYGYTF.

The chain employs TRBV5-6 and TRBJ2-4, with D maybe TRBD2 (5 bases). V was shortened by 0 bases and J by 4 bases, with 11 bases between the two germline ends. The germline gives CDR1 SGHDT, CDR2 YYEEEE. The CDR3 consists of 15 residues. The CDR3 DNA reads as TGTGCCAGCAGCTTGGAAGAGACGGGGAAAAACATTCAGTACTTC. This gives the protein CASSLEETGKNIQYF.

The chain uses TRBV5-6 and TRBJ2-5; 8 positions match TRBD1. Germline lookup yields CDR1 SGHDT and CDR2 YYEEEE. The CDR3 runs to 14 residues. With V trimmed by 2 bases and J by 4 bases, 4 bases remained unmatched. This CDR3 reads CASSLGQGAETQYF. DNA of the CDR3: TGTGCCAGCAGCTTAGGACAGGGCGCAGAGACCCAGTACTTC.

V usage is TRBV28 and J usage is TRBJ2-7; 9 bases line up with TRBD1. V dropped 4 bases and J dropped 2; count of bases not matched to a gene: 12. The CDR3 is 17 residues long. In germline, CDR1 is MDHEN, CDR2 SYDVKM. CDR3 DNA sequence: TGTGCCAGCAGTTCCCTTGAGGCCCGGACAGGGGCCTACGAGCAGTACTTC. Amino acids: CASSSLEARTGAYEQYF.

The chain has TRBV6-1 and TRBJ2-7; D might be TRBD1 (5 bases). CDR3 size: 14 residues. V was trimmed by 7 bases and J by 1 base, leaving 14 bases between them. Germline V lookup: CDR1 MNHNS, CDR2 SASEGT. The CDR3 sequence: CASTLPDRSYEQYF. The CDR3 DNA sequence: TGTGCCAGCACCCTTCCTGACAGATCCTACGAGCAGTACTTC.

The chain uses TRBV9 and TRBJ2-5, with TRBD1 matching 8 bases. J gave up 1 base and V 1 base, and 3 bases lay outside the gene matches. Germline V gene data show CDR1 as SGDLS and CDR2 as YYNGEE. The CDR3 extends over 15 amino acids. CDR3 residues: CASSVQGAPQETQYF. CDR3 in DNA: TGTGCCAGCAGCGTACAGGGGGCGCCCCAAGAGACCCAGTACTTC.

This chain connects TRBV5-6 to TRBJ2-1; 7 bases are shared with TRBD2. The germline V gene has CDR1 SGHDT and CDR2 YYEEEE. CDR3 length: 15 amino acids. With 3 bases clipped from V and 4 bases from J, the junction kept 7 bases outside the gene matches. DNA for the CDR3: TGTGCCAGCAGCTATCTGAGCGGGGCATACAATGAGCAGTTCTTC. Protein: CASSYLSGAYNEQFF.

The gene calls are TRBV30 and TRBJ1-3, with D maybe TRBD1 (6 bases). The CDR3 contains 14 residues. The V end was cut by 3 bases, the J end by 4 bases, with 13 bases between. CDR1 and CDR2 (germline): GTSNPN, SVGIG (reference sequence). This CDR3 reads CAWRSTGLGNTIYF. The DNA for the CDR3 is TGTGCCTGGAGATCCACAGGGTTGGGAAACACCATATATTTT.

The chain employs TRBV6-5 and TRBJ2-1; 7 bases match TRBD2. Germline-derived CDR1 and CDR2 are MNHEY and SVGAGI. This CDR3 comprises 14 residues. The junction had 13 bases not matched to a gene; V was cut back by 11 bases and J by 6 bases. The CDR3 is CASQGRGDGNEQFF. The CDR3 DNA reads TGTGCCTCTCAAGGGAGGGGCGATGGCAATGAGCAGTTCTTC.

In DNA form, the CDR3 reads TGTGCCAGCGAAGACAGGGGGCGGGGAAACACCATATATTTT. The encoded protein is CASEDRGRGNTIYF. The V gene is TRBV28, the J gene TRBJ1-3, with 10 bases fitting TRBD1. Germline-derived CDR1 and CDR2 are MDHEN and SYDVKM. There are 14 residues in the CDR3. Trimming removed 8 bases from V and 4 bases from J; junction bases left unmatched: 5.

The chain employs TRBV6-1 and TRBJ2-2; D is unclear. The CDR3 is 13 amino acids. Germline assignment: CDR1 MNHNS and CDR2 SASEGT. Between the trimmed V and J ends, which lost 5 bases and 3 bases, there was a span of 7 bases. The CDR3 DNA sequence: TGTGCCAGCAGTCCAAGGGACACCGGGGAGCTGTTTTTT. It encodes CASSPRDTGELFF.

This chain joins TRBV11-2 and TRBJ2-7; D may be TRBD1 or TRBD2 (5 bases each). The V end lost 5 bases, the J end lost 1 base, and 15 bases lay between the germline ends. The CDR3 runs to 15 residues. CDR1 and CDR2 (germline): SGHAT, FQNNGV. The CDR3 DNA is TGTGCCAGCAGCGGGTTCCGGGACCCTTCCTACGAGCAGTACTTC. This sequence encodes CASSGFRDPSYEQYF.

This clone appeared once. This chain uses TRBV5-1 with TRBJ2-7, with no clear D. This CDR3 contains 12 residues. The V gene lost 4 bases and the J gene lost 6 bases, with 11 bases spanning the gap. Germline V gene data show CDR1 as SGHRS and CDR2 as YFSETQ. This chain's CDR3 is CASSRRVGEQYF. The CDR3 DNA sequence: TGCGCCAGCAGCCGACGGGTTGGCGAGCAGTACTTC.

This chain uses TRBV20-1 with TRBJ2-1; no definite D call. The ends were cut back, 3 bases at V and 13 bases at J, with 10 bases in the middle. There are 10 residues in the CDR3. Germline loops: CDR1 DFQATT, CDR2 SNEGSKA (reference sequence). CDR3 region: CSASRAVQFF. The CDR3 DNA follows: TGCAGTGCTAGTAGGGCAGTTCAGTTCTTC.